This T cell receptor beta chain was obtained from a study of identical twins. Broader study findings: Rather than following the same donors, the conclusions depended on cross-sectional statistical analysis.

As to this clonotype: What it recognizes is unknown. A much larger clonotype is one base distant, so this may be a read error.

The CDR3 has 17 residues. V was pared by 4 bases and J by 6 bases, with 13 bases of the junction left unmatched. Healthy Caucasians, and only they, were the donors. Template switching, a step in the protocol, added a universal primer site, and cDNA carried unique molecular identifiers. TCRdb itself ran the 5' RACE reads through MiXCR, one entry per CDR3 protein. The table includes 1,800,000 or so distinct CDR3 sequences, about 30% detected once. This clonotype was obtained from a newborn girl in good health. Material: cord blood. The J gene is TRBJ2-1, the V gene TRBV12-3 or TRBV12-4; the match to TRBD2 covers 9 bases. CDR3 region: CASSSLATSGLCNEQFF. The DNA for the CDR3 is TGTGCCAGCAGTTCCCTCGCCACTAGCGGGTTATGCAATGAGCAGTTCTTC.